This TCR beta chain was observed in a study of blood T cell repertoires in COVID-19. Original data processing: Scientists estimated how many nucleated cells there were by amplifying reference gene primers. The protocol was immunoSEQ multiplex PCR, while the TCRdb copy is restricted to in-frame clones and leaves out a portion. V and J calls and clone size are given by that table; D and trimming were obtained from the DNA. The sample lists approximately 200,000 clones; 75% to 90% were seen once. The CDR3 is 15 amino acids. The junction had 11 bases not matched to a gene; V was cut back by 4 bases and J by 5 bases. The germline gives CDR1 LNHDA, CDR2 SQIVND (reference sequence). Participant-given clinical history determined each cohort assignment.

This receptor was obtained from a woman between 18 and 30 years old in a cohort exposed to, infected with or recovered from COVID-19 (not recorded which). This rearrangement joins TRBV19 to TRBJ2-7; TRBD1 matches 7 bases. Specimen: PBMCs or T cells enriched from blood (not recorded which). The CDR3 nucleotides are TGTGCCAGTAGTAGAGCAGACAGGGTGATAGACGAGCAGTACTTC. It translates to CASSRADRVIDEQYF. Full variable domain (rest looked up from reference TRBV19 and TRBJ2-7): DGGITQSPKYLFRKEGQNVTLSCEQNLNHDAMYWYRQDPGQGLRLIYYSQIVNDFQKGDIAEGYSVSREKKESFPLTVTSAQKNPTAFYLCASSRADRVIDEQYFGPGTRLTVT.